This T cell receptor beta chain was found in a study of technical replicates of blood from several donors. From germline, CDR1 is MNHEY and CDR2 SVGAGI. J lost 4 bases, V lost 2 bases, and 3 bases had no gene match. The CDR3 contains 14 residues. The repertoire was sequenced with immunoSEQ multiplex PCR; TCRdb's copy has only in-frame clones and lacks some. The sample records approximately 49,000 clones, approximately 90% being singletons. The TCR sequence derives from a human donor in good health. Some clones in this sample may be carry-over from other donors' samples. Sequencing used PBMCs. The V gene is TRBV6-5, the J gene TRBJ2-3; 7 bases are a match to TRBD1. DNA for the CDR3: TGTGCCAGCAGTTACGTCGACAGGGCAGATACGCAGTATTTT. Its protein is CASSYVDRADTQYF.